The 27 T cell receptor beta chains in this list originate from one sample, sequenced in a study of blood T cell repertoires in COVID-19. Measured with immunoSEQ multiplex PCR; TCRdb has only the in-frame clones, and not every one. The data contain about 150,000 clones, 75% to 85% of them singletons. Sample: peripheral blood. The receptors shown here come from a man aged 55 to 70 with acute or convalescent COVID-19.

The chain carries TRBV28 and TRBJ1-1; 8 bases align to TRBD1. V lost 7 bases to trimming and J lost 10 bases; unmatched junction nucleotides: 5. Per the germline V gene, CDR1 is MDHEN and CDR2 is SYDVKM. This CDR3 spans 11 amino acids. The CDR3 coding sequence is TGTGCCAGCATTCAGGGGGCATTAGCTTTCTTT. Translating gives CASIQGALAFF.

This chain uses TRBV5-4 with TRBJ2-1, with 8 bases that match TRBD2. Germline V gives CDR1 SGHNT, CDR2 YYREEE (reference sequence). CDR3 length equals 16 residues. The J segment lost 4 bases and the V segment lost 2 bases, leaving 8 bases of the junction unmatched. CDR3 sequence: CASSFLSRGDYNEQFF. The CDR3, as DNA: TGTGCCAGCAGCTTTTTATCGCGGGGGGATTACAATGAGCAGTTCTTC.

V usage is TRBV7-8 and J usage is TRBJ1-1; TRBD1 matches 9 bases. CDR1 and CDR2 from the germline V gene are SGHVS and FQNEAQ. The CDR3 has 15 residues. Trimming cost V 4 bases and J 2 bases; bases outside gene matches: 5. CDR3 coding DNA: TGTGCCAGCAGCTCCAGGACAGGGGTAAACACTGAAGCTTTCTTT. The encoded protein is CASSSRTGVNTEAFF.

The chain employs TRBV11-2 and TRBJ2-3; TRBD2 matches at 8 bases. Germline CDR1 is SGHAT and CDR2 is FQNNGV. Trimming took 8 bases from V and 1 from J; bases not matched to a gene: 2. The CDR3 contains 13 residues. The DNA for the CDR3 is TGTGCCAGCTTACTAGCGGGCACAGATACGCAGTATTTT. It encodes CASLLAGTDTQYF.

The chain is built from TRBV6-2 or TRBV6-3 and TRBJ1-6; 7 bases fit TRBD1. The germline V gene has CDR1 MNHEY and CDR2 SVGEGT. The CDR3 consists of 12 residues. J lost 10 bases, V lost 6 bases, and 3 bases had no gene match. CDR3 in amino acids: CASSKQGSPLHF. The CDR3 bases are TGTGCCAGCAGCAAACAGGGGTCACCCCTCCACTTT.

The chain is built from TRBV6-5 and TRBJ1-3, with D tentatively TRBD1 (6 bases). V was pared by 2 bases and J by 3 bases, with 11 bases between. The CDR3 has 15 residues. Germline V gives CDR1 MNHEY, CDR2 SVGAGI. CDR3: CASSYRGAIGNTIYF. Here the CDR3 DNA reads TGTGCCAGCAGTTACCGGGGGGCCATTGGAAACACCATATATTTT.

As DNA, the CDR3 is TGTGCCAGCAGTTCGTTGTTAGCGGGAGGGCCGGGGGAGACCCAGTACTTC. This sequence encodes CASSSLLAGGPGETQYF. The chain is built from TRBV6-2 or TRBV6-3 and TRBJ2-5; 11 bases line up with TRBD2. V was pared by 4 bases and J by 5 bases, with 12 bases of the junction left unmatched. CDR1 and CDR2 (germline): MNHEY, SVGEGT. This CDR3 is built from 17 residues.

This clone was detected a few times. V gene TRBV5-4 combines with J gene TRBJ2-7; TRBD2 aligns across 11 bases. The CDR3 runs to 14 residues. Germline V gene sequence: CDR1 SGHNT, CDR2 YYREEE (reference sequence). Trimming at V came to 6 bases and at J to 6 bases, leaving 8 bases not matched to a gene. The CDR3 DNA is TGTGCCAGCACTGCTAGGGGACTAGCGGCCGAGCAGTACTTC. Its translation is CASTARGLAAEQYF.

The CDR3 reads CASSPGQGLLDGYTF. In DNA form, the CDR3 reads TGCGCCAGCAGCCCAGGACAGGGTCTGTTGGATGGCTACACCTTC. V usage is TRBV5-1 and J usage is TRBJ1-2, with TRBD1 identical over 8 bases. J lost 6 bases, V lost 4 bases, and 11 bases had no gene match. Germline CDR1 reads SGHRS; CDR2 reads YFSETQ. The CDR3 has 15 amino acids.

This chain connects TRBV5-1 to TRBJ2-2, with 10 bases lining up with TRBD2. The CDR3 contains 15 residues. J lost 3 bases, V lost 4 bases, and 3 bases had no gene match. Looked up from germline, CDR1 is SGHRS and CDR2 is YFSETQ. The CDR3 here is CASSAAGGDTGELFF. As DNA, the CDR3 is TGCGCCAGCAGCGCAGCGGGAGGGGACACCGGGGAGCTGTTTTTT. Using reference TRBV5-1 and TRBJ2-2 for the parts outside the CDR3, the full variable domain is KAGVTQTPRYLIKTRGQQVTLSCSPISGHRSVSWYQQTPGQGLQFLFEYFSETQRNKGNFPGRFSGRQFSNSRSEMNVSTLELGDSALYLCASSAAGGDTGELFFGEGSRLTVL.

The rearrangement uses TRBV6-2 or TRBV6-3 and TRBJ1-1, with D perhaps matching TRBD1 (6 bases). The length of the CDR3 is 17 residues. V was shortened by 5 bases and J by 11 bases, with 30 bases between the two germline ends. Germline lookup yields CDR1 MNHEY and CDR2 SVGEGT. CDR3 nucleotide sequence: TGTGCCAGCAGTCGCATTCTACAGGGCAAAAGCCCCTTACGCGCTTTCTTT. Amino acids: CASSRILQGKSPLRAFF.

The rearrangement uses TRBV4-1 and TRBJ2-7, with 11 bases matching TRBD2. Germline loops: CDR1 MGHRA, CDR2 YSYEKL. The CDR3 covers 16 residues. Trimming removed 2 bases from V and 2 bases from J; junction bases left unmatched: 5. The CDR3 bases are TGCGCCAGCAGCCAAACGCCGGGACTAGCGGCCTACGAGCAGTACTTC. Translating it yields CASSQTPGLAAYEQYF.

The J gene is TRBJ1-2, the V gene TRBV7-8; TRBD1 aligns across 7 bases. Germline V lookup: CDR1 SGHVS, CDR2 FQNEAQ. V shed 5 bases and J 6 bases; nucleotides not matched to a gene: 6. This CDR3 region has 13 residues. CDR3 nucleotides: TGTGCCAGCAGCGCAAGGGGGCGCAATGGCTACACCTTC. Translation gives CASSARGRNGYTF.

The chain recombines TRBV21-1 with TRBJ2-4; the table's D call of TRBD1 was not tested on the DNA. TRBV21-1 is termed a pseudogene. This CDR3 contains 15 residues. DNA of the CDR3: TGTGCCAGCAGCCCTGACACAGGGGCAGGAAACATTCAGTACTTC. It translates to CASSPDTGAGNIQYF.

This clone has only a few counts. The CDR3 DNA is TGTGCCAGTAGTGAAGACTCGAGCACAGATACGCAGTATTTT. It translates to CASSEDSSTDTQYF. The chain carries TRBV19 and TRBJ2-3; D not certain. The CDR3 is 14 amino acids. Trimming left V 5 bases short and J 0 bases short, with 9 bases between. CDR1 and CDR2 from the germline V gene are LNHDA and SQIVND (reference sequence).

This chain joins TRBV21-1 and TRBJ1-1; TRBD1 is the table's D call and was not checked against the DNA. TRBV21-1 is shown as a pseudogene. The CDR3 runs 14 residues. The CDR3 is CASSPGTQNTEAFF. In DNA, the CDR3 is TGTGCCAGCAGCCCCGGGACACAGAACACTGAAGCTTTCTTT.

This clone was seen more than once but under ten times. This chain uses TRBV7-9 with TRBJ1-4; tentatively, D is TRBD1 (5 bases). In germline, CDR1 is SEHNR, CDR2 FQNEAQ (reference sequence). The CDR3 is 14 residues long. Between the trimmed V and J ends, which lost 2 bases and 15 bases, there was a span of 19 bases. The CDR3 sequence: CASSLQGSNEGLFF. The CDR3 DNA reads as TGTGCCAGCAGCTTACAGGGATCCAATGAAGGATTGTTTTTT.

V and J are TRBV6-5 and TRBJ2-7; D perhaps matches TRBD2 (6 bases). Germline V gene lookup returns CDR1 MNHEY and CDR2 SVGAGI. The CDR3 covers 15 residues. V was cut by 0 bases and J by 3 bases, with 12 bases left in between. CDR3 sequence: CASSYSRGSHYEQYF. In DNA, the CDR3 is TGTGCCAGCAGTTACTCGCGGGGCAGCCACTACGAGCAGTACTTC.

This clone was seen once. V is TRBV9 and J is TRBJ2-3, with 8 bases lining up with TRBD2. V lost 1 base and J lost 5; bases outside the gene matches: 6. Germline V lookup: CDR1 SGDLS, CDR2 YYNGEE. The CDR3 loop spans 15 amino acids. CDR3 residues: CASSVYWLAGDTQYF. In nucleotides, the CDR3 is TGTGCCAGCAGCGTATATTGGCTAGCGGGAGATACGCAGTATTTT. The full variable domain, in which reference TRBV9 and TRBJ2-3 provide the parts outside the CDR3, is DSGVTQTPKHLITATGQRVTLRCSPRSGDLSVYWYQQSLDQGLQFLIQYYNGEERAKGNILERFSAQQFPDLHSELNLSSLELGDSALYFCASSVYWLAGDTQYFGPGTRLTVL.

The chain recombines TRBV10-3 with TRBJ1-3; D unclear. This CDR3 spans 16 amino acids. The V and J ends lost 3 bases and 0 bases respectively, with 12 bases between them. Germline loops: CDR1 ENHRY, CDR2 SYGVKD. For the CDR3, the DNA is TGTGCCATCAGTGACCCCGGGAGTGGCTCTGGAAACACCATATATTTT. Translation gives CAISDPGSGSGNTIYF.

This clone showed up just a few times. The CDR3: CASSRIRQGNYGYTF. CDR3 coding DNA: TGTGCCAGCTCACGCATCCGACAGGGGAACTATGGCTACACCTTC. The chain carries TRBV18 and TRBJ1-2; 8 nucleotides line up with TRBD1. The CDR3 spans 15 residues. In germline, CDR1 is KGHSH, CDR2 LQKENI. V lost 4 bases and J lost 2; bases outside the gene matches: 6.

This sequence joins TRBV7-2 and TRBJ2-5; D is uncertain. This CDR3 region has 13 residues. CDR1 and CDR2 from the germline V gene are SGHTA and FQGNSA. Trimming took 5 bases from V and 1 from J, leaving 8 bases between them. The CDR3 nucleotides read TGTGCCAGCAGCCCCCCCTCCCAAGAGACCCAGTACTTC. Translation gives CASSPPSQETQYF.

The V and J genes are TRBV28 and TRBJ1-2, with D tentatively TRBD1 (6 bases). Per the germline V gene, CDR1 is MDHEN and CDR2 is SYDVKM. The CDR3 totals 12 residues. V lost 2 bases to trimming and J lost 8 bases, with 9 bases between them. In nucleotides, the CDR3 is TGTGCCAGCAGTTTACAGGGGCGGGGCTACACCTTC. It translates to CASSLQGRGYTF.

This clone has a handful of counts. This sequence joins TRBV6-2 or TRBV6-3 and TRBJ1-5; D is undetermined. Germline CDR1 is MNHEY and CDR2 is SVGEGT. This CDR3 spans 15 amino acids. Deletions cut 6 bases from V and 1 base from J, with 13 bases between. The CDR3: CASSPTTGSNQPQHF. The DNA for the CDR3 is TGTGCCAGCAGCCCAACCACGGGAAGCAATCAGCCCCAGCATTTT.

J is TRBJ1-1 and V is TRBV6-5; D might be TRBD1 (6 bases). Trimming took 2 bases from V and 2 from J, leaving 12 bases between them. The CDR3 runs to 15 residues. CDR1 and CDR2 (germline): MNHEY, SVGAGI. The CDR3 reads CASSYGRGFNTEAFF. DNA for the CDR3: TGTGCCAGCAGTTACGGAAGGGGGTTTAACACTGAAGCTTTCTTT.

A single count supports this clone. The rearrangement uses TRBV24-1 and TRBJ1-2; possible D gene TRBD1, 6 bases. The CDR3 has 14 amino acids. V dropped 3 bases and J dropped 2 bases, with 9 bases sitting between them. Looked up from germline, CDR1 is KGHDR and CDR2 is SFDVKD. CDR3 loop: CATSDADSNYGYTF. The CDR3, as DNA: TGTGCCACCAGTGATGCGGACAGCAACTATGGCTACACCTTC.

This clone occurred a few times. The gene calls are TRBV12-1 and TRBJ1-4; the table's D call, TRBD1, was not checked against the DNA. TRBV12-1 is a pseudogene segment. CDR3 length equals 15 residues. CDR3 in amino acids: CARPGQEDLNEKLFF. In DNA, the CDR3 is TGTGCCCGCCCAGGACAGGAAGACCTTAATGAAAAACTGTTTTTT.